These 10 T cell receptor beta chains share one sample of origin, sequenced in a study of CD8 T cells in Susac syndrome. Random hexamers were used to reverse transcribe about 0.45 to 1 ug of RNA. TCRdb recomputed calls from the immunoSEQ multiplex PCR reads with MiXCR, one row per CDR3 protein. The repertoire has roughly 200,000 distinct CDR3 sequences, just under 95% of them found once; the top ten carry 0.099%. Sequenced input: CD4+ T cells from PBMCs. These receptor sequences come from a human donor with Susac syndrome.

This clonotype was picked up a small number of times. This CDR3 reads CSAKRVTEQYF. The CDR3 nucleotides are TGCAGTGCAAAACGGGTGACCGAGCAGTACTTC. The chain has TRBV20-1 and TRBJ2-7, with D uncertain. CDR1 DFQATT and CDR2 SNEGSKA come from the germline V gene (reference sequence). This CDR3 is built from 11 residues. Trimming left V 6 bases short and J 6 bases short, with 12 bases between.

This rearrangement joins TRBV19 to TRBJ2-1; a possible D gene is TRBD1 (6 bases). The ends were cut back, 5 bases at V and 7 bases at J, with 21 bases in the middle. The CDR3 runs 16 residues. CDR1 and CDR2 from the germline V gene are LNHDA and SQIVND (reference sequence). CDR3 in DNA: TGTGCCAGTAGTGACCCTGGACAGCCCCCTAGGAATGAGCAGTTCTTC. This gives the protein CASSDPGQPPRNEQFF. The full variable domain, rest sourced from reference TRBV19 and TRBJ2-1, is DGGITQSPKYLFRKEGQNVTLSCEQNLNHDAMYWYRQDPGQGLRLIYYSQIVNDFQKGDIAEGYSVSREKKESFPLTVTSAQKNPTAFYLCASSDPGQPPRNEQFFGPGTRLTVL.

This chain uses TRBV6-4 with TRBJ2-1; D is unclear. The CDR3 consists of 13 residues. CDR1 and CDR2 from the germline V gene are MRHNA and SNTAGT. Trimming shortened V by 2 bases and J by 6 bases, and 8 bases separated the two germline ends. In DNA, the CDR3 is TGTGCCAGCAGTGACACTGTGACCAATGAGCAGTTCTTC. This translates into CASSDTVTNEQFF.

The CDR3 nucleotides read TGTGCCAGTAGTGACAGGGGTACCGCCCAAGAGACCCAGTACTTC. Protein: CASSDRGTAQETQYF. The gene calls are TRBV19 and TRBJ2-5, with 8 bases that match TRBD1. The CDR3 totals 15 residues. Per the germline V gene, CDR1 is LNHDA and CDR2 is SQIVND (reference sequence). V lost 5 bases and J lost 1; bases outside the gene matches: 6.

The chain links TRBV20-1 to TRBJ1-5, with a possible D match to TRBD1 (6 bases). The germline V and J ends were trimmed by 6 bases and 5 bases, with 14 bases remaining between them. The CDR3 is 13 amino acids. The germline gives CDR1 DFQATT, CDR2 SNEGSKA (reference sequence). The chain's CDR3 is CSANQGSYQPQHF. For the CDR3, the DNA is TGCAGTGCCAATCAGGGGTCCTATCAGCCCCAGCATTTT.

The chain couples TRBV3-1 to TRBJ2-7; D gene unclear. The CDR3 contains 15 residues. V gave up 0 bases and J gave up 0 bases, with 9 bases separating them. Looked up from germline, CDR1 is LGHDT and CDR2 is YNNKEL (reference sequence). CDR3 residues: CASSQEFFSSYEQYF. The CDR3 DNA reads TGTGCCAGCAGCCAAGAATTCTTCAGCTCCTACGAGCAGTACTTC.

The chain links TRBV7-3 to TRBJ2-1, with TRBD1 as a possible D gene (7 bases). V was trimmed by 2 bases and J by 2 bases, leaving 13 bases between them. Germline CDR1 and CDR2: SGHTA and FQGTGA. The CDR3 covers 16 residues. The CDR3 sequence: CASSLLGGGPYNEQFF. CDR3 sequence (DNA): TGTGCCAGCAGCTTATTAGGAGGGGGCCCCTACAATGAGCAGTTCTTC.

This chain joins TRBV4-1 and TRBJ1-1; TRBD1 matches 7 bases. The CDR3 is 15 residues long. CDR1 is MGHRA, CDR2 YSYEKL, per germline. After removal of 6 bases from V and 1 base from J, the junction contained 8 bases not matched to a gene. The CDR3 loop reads CASRLTGVRNTEAFF. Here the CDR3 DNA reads TGCGCCAGCAGACTAACAGGGGTCCGGAACACTGAAGCTTTCTTT.

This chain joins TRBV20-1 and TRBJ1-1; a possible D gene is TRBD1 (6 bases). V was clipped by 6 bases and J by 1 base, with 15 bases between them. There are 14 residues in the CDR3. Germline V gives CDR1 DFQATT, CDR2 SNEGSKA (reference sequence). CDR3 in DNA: TGCAGTGCCCCCTGGGGGGCTCAGAACACTGAAGCTTTCTTT. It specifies CSAPWGAQNTEAFF.

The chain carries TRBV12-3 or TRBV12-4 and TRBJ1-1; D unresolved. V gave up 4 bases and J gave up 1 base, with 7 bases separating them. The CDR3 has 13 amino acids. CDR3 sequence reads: CASSSTPNTEAFF. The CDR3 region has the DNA TGTGCCAGCAGTTCGACTCCGAACACTGAAGCTTTCTTT.